The T cell receptor beta chain under discussion was sequenced for a study of cytomegalovirus exposure and HLA in healthy donors. Study overall: About 84% of a few hundred genotyped donors fell in the Caucasian-associated ancestry cluster.

The study, taken as a whole, reports: Most TCR sequences were rare, but some public TCRs occurred in many donors. Prior analysis indicated that the majority of TCR beta V segments exhibited productivity approximately 87% or approximately 30% of the time.

This clone was counted only a few times. Its antigen remains unknown. The PCR employed 60 Vbeta primers together with 13 Jbeta primers. Sequencing used immunoSEQ multiplex PCR; TCRdb keeps in-frame clones, though not all of them. The sample has approximately 110,000 clones, over 60% seen once. The CDR3 length is 19 residues. CDR1 and CDR2 from the germline V gene are MNHEY and SMNVEV (reference sequence). The V gene end was trimmed by 4 bases and the J gene end by 5 bases; junction bases not matched to a gene: 20. The clonotype originates from a man aged 18 to 30 in good health and CMV-seropositive. Specimen: PBMCs. The V call is TRBV27, the J call TRBJ2-5; 9 bases agree with TRBD2. The DNA for the CDR3 is TGTGCCAGCAGTTCATCCCAGCGGGGGGTCGCCCGCGAGATGGAGACCCAGTACTTC. This translates into CASSSSQRGVAREMETQYF.